The rows below give T cell receptor beta chains drawn from one sample of a study of blood T cells in healthy people across ages. TCRdb reprocessed the 5' RACE reads via MiXCR and lists one record per CDR3 protein. The data hold 650,000 to 1,000,000 distinct CDR3 sequences, with around 45% observed a single time. Sequencing input: blood. These receptors were obtained from a man aged 80 or over in good health. Both conserved end residues are trimmed from each CDR3. Fields, in order: V gene, J gene, CDR3 protein.

V: TRBV10-3
J: TRBJ2-5
CDR3: AISGGGGAGETQY

V: TRBV29-1
J: -
CDR3: SVDRPTGTLQETQY

V: TRBV4-2
J: TRBJ2-5
CDR3: ASSQGRDAETQY

V: TRBV3-1
J: TRBJ2-3
CDR3: ASSQDRLAGADTQY

V: TRBV6-1
J: TRBJ2-5
CDR3: ASSEDGGAVQETQY

V: TRBV28
J: TRBJ2-3
CDR3: AGSKGADTQY

V: TRBV18
J: TRBJ2-6
CDR3: ASSRNGGDSGANVLT

V: TRBV7-9
J: TRBJ2-3
CDR3: ASSLDPPRADTQY

V: TRBV10-3
J: TRBJ2-3
CDR3: AITTRSGGTDTQY

V: TRBV5-1
J: TRBJ2-2
CDR3: ASSLTRERNTGELF